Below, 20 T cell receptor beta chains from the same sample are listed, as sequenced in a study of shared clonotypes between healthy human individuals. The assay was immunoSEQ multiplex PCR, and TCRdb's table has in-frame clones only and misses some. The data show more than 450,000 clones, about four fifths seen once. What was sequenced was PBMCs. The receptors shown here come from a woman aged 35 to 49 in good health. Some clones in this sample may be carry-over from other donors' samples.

For the CDR3, the DNA is TGTGCCAGCAGCTTAAAAAGCGGGAGACGTAATGAGCAGTTCTTC. Amino acid sequence: CASSLKSGRRNEQFF. This rearrangement joins TRBV7-9 to TRBJ2-1; 8 bases map to TRBD2. The CDR3 extends over 15 amino acids. J gave up 7 bases and V 2 bases, and 7 bases lay outside the gene matches. From germline, CDR1 is SEHNR and CDR2 FQNEAQ (reference sequence).

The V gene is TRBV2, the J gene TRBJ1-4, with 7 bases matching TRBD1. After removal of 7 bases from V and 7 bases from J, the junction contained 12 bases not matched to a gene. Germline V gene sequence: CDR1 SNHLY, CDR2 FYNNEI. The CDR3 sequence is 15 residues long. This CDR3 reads CASTAPGQSFEKLFF. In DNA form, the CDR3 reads TGTGCCAGCACAGCGCCGGGACAGTCTTTTGAAAAACTGTTTTTT.

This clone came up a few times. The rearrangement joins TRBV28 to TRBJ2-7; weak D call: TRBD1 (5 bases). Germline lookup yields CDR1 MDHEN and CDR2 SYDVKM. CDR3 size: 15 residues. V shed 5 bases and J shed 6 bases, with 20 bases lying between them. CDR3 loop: CASSPRTRPNSEQYF. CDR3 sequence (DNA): TGTGCCAGCAGTCCACGGACACGTCCTAACTCCGAGCAGTACTTC.

This chain's CDR3 is CSVGSGTGGSGNTIYF. The CDR3 nucleotides read TGCAGCGTTGGCTCCGGGACAGGGGGCTCTGGAAACACCATATATTTT. The chain carries TRBV29-1 and TRBJ1-3; 11 nucleotides line up with TRBD1. The V segment lost 4 bases and the J segment 0 bases; nucleotides outside the gene matches: 5. CDR1 is SQVTM, CDR2 ANQGSEA, per germline. This CDR3 region has 16 residues.

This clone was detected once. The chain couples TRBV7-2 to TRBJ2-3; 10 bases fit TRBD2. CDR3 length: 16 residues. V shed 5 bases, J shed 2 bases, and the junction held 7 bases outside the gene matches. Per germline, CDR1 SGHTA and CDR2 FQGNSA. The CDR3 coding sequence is TGTGCCAGCAGCCTGATAGCGGGAGGACTCACAGATACGCAGTATTTT. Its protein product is CASSLIAGGLTDTQYF.

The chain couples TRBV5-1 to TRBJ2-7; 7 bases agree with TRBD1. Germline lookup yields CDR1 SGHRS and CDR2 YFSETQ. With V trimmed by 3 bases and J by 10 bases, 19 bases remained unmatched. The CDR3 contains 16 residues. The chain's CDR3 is CASSSPAGQATARQYF. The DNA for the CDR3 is TGCGCCAGCAGCTCCCCCGCAGGACAGGCCACTGCGCGTCAGTACTTC.

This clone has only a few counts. The CDR3 region is CASNSWGTEAFF. CDR3 coding DNA: TGTGCCAGCAACTCGTGGGGCACTGAAGCTTTCTTT. V gene TRBV28 combines with J gene TRBJ1-1; D gene unclear. CDR1 is MDHEN and CDR2 is SYDVKM in the germline V gene. The CDR3 consists of 12 residues. Trimming cost V 7 bases and J 4 bases, with 10 bases left between them. The full variable domain, rest sourced from reference TRBV28 and TRBJ1-1, is DVKVTQSSRYLVKRTGEKVFLECVQDMDHENMFWYRQDPGLGLRLIYFSYDVKMKEKGDIPEGYSVSREKKERFSLILESASTNQTSMYLCASNSWGTEAFFGQGTRLTVV.

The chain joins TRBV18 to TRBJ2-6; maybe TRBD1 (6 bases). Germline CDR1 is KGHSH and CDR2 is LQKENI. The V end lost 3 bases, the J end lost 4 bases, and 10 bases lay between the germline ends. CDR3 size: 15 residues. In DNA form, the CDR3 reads TGTGCCAGCTCACCGAGGACAGACGGGGCCAACGTCCTGACTTTC. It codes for CASSPRTDGANVLTF.

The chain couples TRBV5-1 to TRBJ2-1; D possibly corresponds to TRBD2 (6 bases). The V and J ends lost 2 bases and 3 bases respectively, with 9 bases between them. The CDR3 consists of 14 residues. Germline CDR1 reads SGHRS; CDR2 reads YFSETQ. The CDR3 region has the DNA TGCGCCAGCAGCTTTGTGCGGGGCTACAATGAGCAGTTCTTC. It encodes CASSFVRGYNEQFF. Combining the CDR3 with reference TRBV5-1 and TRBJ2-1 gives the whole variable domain KAGVTQTPRYLIKTRGQQVTLSCSPISGHRSVSWYQQTPGQGLQFLFEYFSETQRNKGNFPGRFSGRQFSNSRSEMNVSTLELGDSALYLCASSFVRGYNEQFFGPGTRLTVL.

DNA for the CDR3: TGTGCCAGCTCACCGGCCAGGGTTAGCACAGATACGCAGTATTTT. Translation gives CASSPARVSTDTQYF. This chain connects TRBV18 to TRBJ2-3, with D tentatively TRBD1 (5 bases). The CDR3 totals 15 residues. V dropped 3 bases and J dropped 0 bases, with 10 bases sitting between them. Germline CDR1 KGHSH, CDR2 LQKENI.

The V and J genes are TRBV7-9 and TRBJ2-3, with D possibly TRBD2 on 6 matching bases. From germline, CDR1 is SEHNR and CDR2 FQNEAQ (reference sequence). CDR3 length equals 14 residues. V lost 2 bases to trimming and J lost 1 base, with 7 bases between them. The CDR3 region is CASSLLARTDTQYF. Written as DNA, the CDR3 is TGTGCCAGCAGCTTACTAGCGCGCACAGATACGCAGTATTTT.

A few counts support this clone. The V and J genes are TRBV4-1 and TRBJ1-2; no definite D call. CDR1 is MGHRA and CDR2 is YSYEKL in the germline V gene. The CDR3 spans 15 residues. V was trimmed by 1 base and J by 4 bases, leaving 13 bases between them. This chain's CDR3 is CASSQVQGQTYGYTF. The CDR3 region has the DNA TGCGCCAGCAGCCAAGTCCAAGGCCAAACCTATGGCTACACCTTC.

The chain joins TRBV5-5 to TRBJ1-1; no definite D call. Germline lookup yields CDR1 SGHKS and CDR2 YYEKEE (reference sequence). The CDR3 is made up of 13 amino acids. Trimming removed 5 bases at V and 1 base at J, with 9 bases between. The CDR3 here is CASRDFSNTEAFF. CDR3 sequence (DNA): TGTGCCAGCAGGGATTTTTCGAACACTGAAGCTTTCTTT.

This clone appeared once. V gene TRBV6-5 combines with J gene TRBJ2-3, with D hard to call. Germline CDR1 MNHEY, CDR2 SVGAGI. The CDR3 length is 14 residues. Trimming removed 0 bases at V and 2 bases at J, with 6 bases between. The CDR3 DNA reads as TGTGCCAGCAGTTACTCGGGTTTCACAGATACGCAGTATTTT. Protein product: CASSYSGFTDTQYF.

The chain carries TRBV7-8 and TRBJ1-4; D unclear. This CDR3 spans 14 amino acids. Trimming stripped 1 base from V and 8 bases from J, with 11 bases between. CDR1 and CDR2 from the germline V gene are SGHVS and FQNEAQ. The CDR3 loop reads CASSLGGMGEKLFF. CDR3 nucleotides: TGTGCCAGCAGCTTAGGCGGTATGGGGGAAAAACTGTTTTTT.

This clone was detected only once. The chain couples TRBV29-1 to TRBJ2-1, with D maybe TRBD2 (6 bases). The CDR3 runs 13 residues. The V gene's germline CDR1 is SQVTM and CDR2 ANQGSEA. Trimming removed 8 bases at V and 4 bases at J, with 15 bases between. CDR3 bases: TGCAGCTCAACGGACTACCCTTACAATGAGCAGTTCTTC. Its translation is CSSTDYPYNEQFF.

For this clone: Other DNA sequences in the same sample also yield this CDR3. CDR3 in amino acids: CASSEGQGGTDTQYF. The CDR3 bases are TGTGCCAGCAGTGAGGGACAGGGCGGCACAGATACGCAGTATTTT. The V call is TRBV2, the J call TRBJ2-3, with TRBD1 identical over 9 bases. The CDR3 loop spans 15 amino acids. In germline, CDR1 is SNHLY, CDR2 FYNNEI. Trimming at V came to 3 bases and at J to 1 base, leaving 2 bases not matched to a gene.

The CDR3 is CASSLRGQGIETQYF. CDR3 nucleotide sequence: TGTGCCAGCAGCTTAAGAGGACAGGGGATAGAGACCCAGTACTTC. This chain connects TRBV7-3 to TRBJ2-5; 9 bases match TRBD1. Germline CDR1 SGHTA, CDR2 FQGTGA. The V and J ends lost 1 base and 4 bases, in that order; junction bases with no gene match: 4. This CDR3 spans 15 amino acids.

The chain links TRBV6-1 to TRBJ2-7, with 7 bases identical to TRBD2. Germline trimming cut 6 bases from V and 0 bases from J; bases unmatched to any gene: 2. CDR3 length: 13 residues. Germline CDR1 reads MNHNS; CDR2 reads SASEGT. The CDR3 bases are TGTGCCAGCAGCCGGGACTACTCCTACGAGCAGTACTTC. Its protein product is CASSRDYSYEQYF.

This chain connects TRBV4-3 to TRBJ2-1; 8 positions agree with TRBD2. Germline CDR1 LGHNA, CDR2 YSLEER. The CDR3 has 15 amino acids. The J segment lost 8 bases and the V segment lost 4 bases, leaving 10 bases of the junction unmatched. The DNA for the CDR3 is TGCGCCAGCAGCCTTATGCGGGGGGCGCGGTATGAGCAGTTCTTC. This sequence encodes CASSLMRGARYEQFF.